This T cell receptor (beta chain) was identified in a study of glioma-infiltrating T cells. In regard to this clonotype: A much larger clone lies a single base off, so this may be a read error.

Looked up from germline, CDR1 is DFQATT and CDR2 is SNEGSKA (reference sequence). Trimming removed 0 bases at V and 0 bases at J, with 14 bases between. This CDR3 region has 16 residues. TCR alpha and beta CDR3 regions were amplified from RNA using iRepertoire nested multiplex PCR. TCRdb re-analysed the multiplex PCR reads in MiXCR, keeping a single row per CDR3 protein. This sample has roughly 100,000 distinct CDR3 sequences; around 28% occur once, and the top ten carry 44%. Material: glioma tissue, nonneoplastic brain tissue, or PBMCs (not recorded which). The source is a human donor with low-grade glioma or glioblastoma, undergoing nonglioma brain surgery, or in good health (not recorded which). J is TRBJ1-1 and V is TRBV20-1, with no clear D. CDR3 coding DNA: TGCAGTGCTAGAGATAGAGATTGGGTTATGAACACTGAAGCTTTCTTT. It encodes CSARDRDWVMNTEAFF.